This TCR beta chain derives from a study of healthy donors' naive CD4 and CD8 T cells. V was clipped by 6 bases and J by 10 bases, with 16 bases between them. CDR1 and CDR2 from the germline V gene are MNHEY and SVGAGI. The CDR3 sequence is 13 residues long. CD4+CD8-CD45RO-CD45RA+ cells were naive CD4+; CD8+CD4-CD45RA+CD27bright cells were naive CD8+. TCR libraries were built from 500 to 600 ng of total RNA by linear amplification. TCRdb used MiXCR to reprocess the reads, holding one entry per CDR3 protein. In the table there are about 200,000 distinct CDR3 sequences, about 76% of which are singletons.

What was sequenced was naive CD4+ and CD8+ T cells sorted from blood, pooled from several donors. The gene calls are TRBV6-5 and TRBJ2-1; D may be TRBD2 (5 bases). The clonotype comes from a pool of human donors in good health; the sample pools cells from several healthy donors. CDR3 bases: TGTGCCAGCAGCCCCCTTGAGGGATACGAGCAGTTCTTC. Translation gives CASSPLEGYEQFF.